A selection of T cell receptor beta chains follows, all from one sample in a study of blood T cell repertoires in COVID-19. Method: immunoSEQ multiplex PCR; TCRdb's copy keeps in-frame clones and lacks some. The sample shows some 140,000 clones, roughly nine tenths of them seen only once. Sample: peripheral blood. The receptors were gathered from a man between 50 and 59 years old with acute or convalescent COVID-19. Both conserved end residues are part of each CDR3. The D gene is left open where the match is weak. The size entry is marked missing in some rows and otherwise reads once, few, many or a size class.

v_call: TRBV5-1
d_call: .
clone_size: .
j_call: TRBJ2-2
cdr3_nt: TGCGCCAGCAGCCTGACCCCCATATCAGGGTCGGGGGAGCTGTTTTTT
cdr3_aa: CASSLTPISGSGELFF

v_call: TRBV9
d_call: .
clone_size: .
j_call: TRBJ2-1
cdr3_nt: TGTGCCAGCAGCGTAGACGGGGGCTCCTACAATGAGCAGTTCTTC
cdr3_aa: CASSVDGGSYNEQFF

v_call: TRBV6-6
d_call: .
clone_size: .
j_call: TRBJ1-5
cdr3_nt: TGTGCCAGCAGTGCCGACGGGGGCAATCAGCCCCAGCATTTT
cdr3_aa: CASSADGGNQPQHF

v_call: TRBV28
d_call: .
clone_size: .
j_call: TRBJ1-2
cdr3_nt: TGTGCCAGCACCAAAGTCCTACTCTATGGCTACACCTTC
cdr3_aa: CASTKVLLYGYTF

v_call: TRBV9
d_call: TRBD2
clone_size: .
j_call: TRBJ2-5
cdr3_nt: TGTGCCAGCAGCAGACCGAGGGGCGGGGGGGCCCAAGAGACCCAGTACTTC
cdr3_aa: CASSRPRGGGAQETQYF

v_call: TRBV4-1
d_call: TRBD1
clone_size: .
j_call: TRBJ1-2
cdr3_nt: TGCGCCAGCAGCCAAGATGAGGAGACAGGGTATGGCTACACCTTC
cdr3_aa: CASSQDEETGYGYTF

v_call: TRBV5-4
d_call: TRBD1
clone_size: .
j_call: TRBJ1-1
cdr3_nt: TGTGCCAGCAGCCCCCTTGACAGGGGGGCCATGAACACTGAAGCTTTCTTT
cdr3_aa: CASSPLDRGAMNTEAFF

v_call: TRBV15
d_call: .
clone_size: .
j_call: TRBJ2-2
cdr3_nt: TGTGCCACCAGCACATCAGGGTTGACCGGGGAGCTGTTTTTT
cdr3_aa: CATSTSGLTGELFF

v_call: TRBV5-1
d_call: .
clone_size: .
j_call: TRBJ2-7
cdr3_nt: TGCGCCAGCAGCTCCCAGGCCGATTACGAGCAGTACTTC
cdr3_aa: CASSSQADYEQYF

v_call: TRBV30
d_call: .
clone_size: .
j_call: TRBJ1-4
cdr3_nt: TGTGCCTGGAGTGTGCCCCGCGTCTGGAAACTGTTTTTT
cdr3_aa: CAWSVPRVWKLFF

v_call: TRBV6-5
d_call: .
clone_size: once
j_call: TRBJ1-5
cdr3_nt: TGTGCCAGCAGTCCAGTTAGCAATCAGCCCCAGCATTTT
cdr3_aa: CASSPVSNQPQHF

v_call: TRBV5-1
d_call: .
clone_size: .
j_call: TRBJ1-6
cdr3_nt: TGCGCCAGCAGCTTGACGCATACGGGGACTGGGAGGGTCGCTTCACCCCTCCACTTT
cdr3_aa: CASSLTHTGTGRVASPLHF

v_call: TRBV29-1
d_call: TRBD1
clone_size: .
j_call: TRBJ2-3
cdr3_nt: TGCAGCGTAGCGACAGGGACAGATACGCAGTATTTT
cdr3_aa: CSVATGTDTQYF

v_call: TRBV28
d_call: .
clone_size: .
j_call: TRBJ1-1
cdr3_nt: TGTGCCAGCAGAGATTATAGGGGGGCTTTCTTT
cdr3_aa: CASRDYRGAFF

v_call: TRBV29-1
d_call: TRBD1
clone_size: .
j_call: TRBJ1-2
cdr3_nt: TGCAGCGTCACAGGACAGGGGAGTTACCAGGGCTACACCTTC
cdr3_aa: CSVTGQGSYQGYTF

v_call: TRBV9
d_call: TRBD1
clone_size: .
j_call: TRBJ2-1
cdr3_nt: TGTGCCAGCAGCGATAGAGGGACAGTGTACAATGAGCAGTTCTTC
cdr3_aa: CASSDRGTVYNEQFF

v_call: TRBV28
d_call: .
clone_size: .
j_call: TRBJ1-2
cdr3_nt: TGTGCCAGCAGTTCAGGGCTGGGAGGCTACACCTTC
cdr3_aa: CASSSGLGGYTF

v_call: TRBV6-6
d_call: .
clone_size: .
j_call: TRBJ2-5
cdr3_nt: TGTGCCAGCAGCCAGGACTCCTACGAGACCCAGTACTTC
cdr3_aa: CASSQDSYETQYF